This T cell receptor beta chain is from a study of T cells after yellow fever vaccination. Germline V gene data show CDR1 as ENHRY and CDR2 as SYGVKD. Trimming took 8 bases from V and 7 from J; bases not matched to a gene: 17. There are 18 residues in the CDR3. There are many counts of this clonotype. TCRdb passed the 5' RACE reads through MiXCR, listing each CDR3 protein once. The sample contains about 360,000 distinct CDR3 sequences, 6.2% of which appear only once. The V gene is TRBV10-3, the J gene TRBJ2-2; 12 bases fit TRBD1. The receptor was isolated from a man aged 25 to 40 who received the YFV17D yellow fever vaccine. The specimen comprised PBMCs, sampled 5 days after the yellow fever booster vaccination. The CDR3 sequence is CAIRGQGALAANGGELFF. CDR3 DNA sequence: TGTGCCATCCGGGGACAGGGGGCCCTAGCGGCTAATGGCGGGGAGCTGTTTTTT.